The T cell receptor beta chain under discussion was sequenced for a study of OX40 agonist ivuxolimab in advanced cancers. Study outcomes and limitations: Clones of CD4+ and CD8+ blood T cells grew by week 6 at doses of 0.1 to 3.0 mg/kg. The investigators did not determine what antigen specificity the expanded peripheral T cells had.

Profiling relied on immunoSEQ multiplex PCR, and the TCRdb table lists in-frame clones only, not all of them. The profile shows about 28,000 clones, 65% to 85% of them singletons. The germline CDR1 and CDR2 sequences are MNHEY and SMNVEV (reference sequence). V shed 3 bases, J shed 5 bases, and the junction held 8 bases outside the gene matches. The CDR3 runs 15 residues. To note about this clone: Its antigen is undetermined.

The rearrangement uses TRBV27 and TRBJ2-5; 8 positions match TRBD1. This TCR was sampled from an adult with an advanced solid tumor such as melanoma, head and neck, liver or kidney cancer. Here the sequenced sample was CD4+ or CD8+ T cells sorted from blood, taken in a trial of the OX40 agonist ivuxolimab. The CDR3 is CASSFSDRGGETQYF. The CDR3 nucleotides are TGTGCCAGCAGTTTCTCAGACAGGGGCGGCGAGACCCAGTACTTC.